A selection of T cell receptor beta chains follows, all from one sample in a study of T-cell memory formation after mild COVID-19. TCRdb re-analysed the 5' RACE reads in MiXCR, keeping a single row per CDR3 protein. Seen here are 300,000 to 350,000 distinct CDR3 sequences, roughly an eighth observed once, and the top ten hold about 21%. Sample: PBMCs or a T cell subset sorted from them (not recorded which). The receptor set was obtained from a young man who had mild COVID-19 (a few samples of this study predate the infection). Cell type and time point are not known. Each CDR3 is given with its conserved first and last residue. Each record gives: J gene, V gene, clone size, D gene, CDR3 length, CDR3 DNA, CDR3 protein. D genes are given only for firm matches. Clone size is stated in some rows and not others, as once, few, many or a class when expanded.

TRBJ1-1,TRBV5-1,few,-,14,TGCGCCAGCAGCTTATCTCCAGGGGCCTCTGGAGCTTTCTTT,CASSLSPGASGAFF
TRBJ2-2,TRBV6-2/TRBV6-3,few,-,13,TGTGCCAGCAGTTACTTTCCTGGTCATGGGCTGTTTTTT,CASSYFPGHGLFF
TRBJ1-1,TRBV6-6,-,TRBD1,15,TGTGCCAGCCGAAATCGGGACAGCGGATTCACTGAAGCTTTCTTT,CASRNRDSGFTEAFF
TRBJ1-1,TRBV7-8,many,-,12,TGTGCCAGCAGCTTGACGGGGACTGAAGCTTTCTTT,CASSLTGTEAFF
TRBJ1-1,TRBV6-4,-,-,13,TGTGCCAGCAGTGACCAGGGAAACACTGAAGCTTTCTTT,CASSDQGNTEAFF
TRBJ2-3,TRBV6-2/TRBV6-3,few,-,13,TGTGCCAGCAAGGACAGAGACACAGATACGCAGTATTTT,CASKDRDTDTQYF
TRBJ2-1,TRBV20-1,-,TRBD1,16,TGCAGTGCTAGAGTGGGACAGGGGATCAGACCTAATGAGCAGTTCTTC,CSARVGQGIRPNEQFF
TRBJ2-3,TRBV24-1,many,-,15,TGTGCCACCAGTGTCGGAGGACATACCACAGATACGCAGTATTTT,CATSVGGHTTDTQYF
TRBJ2-1,TRBV7-7,few,-,14,TGTGCTAGCAGCTTGGCGGGGCCTTCCAATGAGCAGTTCTTC,CASSLAGPSNEQFF
TRBJ2-1,TRBV15,-,TRBD2,15,TGTGCCACCAGCAAACTAGCGGGGGTGCAAAATGAGCAGTTCTTC,CATSKLAGVQNEQFF
TRBJ2-1,TRBV12-3/TRBV12-4,-,TRBD2,16,TGTGCCAGCAGCAAAACTAGCGGGGGTTCCTACAATGAGCAGTTCTTC,CASSKTSGGSYNEQFF
TRBJ1-1,TRBV12-3/TRBV12-4,-,TRBD1,14,TGTGCCAGCAGTCCACAGGGGCCCAGGTCTGAAGCTTTCTTT,CASSPQGPRSEAFF
TRBJ2-2,TRBV7-3,many,TRBD2,15,TGTGCCAGCAGCTTACTAGCGGGGCTCACCGGGGAGCTGTTTTTT,CASSLLAGLTGELFF
TRBJ1-2,TRBV25-1,few,-,15,TGTGCCAGCAGTGAAAATACAGGGCAGACCTATGGCTACACCTTC,CASSENTGQTYGYTF
TRBJ1-1,TRBV7-6,few,-,16,TGTGCCAGCAGCTTGGAAATTTCAGGGTTCAACACTGAAGCTTTCTTT,CASSLEISGFNTEAFF
TRBJ2-2,TRBV5-1,-,-,15,TGCGCCAGCAGTAAACGGTCAGAAAACACCGGGGAGCTGTTTTTT,CASSKRSENTGELFF
TRBJ2-3,TRBV11-2,few,TRBD1,16,TGTGCCAGCAGCTTACTCCAGGGGGCGCGTACAGATACGCAGTATTTT,CASSLLQGARTDTQYF
TRBJ2-1,TRBV15,-,-,17,TGTGCCACCAGCAGCCGTGGACAACAGGCCTCCTACAATGAGCAGTTCTTC,CATSSRGQQASYNEQFF
TRBJ2-5,TRBV27,few,TRBD2,15,TGTGCCAGCAGTATACTAGCGGGGCCGGGGGAGACCCAGTACTTC,CASSILAGPGETQYF
TRBJ2-1,TRBV7-3,few,TRBD2,16,TGTGCCAGCAGCCATGGCCTGACTAGCGGGGTCGGGGAGCAGTTCTTC,CASSHGLTSGVGEQFF
TRBJ2-4,TRBV7-9,-,-,16,TGTGCCAGCAGCTTAGGGGGCTGGTCGGCCAAAAACATTCAGTACTTC,CASSLGGWSAKNIQYF
TRBJ2-7,TRBV27,-,-,14,TGTGCCAGCAGTTTAGGGGGGAAGTTGTACGAGCAGTACTTC,CASSLGGKLYEQYF
TRBJ2-2,TRBV5-1,-,-,15,TGCGCCAGCAGCTTCCAGCATGAGAACACCGGGGAGCTGTTTTTT,CASSFQHENTGELFF
TRBJ2-2,TRBV6-5,-,TRBD2,16,TGTGCCAGCAGTTATGAAGCGGGGGCGAACACCGGGGAGCTGTTTTTT,CASSYEAGANTGELFF
TRBJ1-4,TRBV9,few,-,14,TGTGCCAGCAGCCCCGAAACAGGGAGGGAAAAACTGTTTTTT,CASSPETGREKLFF
TRBJ2-7,TRBV18,few,TRBD2,15,TGTGCCAGCTCACCGACTAGCGGGGGCTCGTACGAGCAGTACTTC,CASSPTSGGSYEQYF
TRBJ2-2,TRBV29-1,-,TRBD2,14,TGCAGCGTTGGGGGAGGGAGAACAACCGGGGAGCTGTTTTTT,CSVGGGRTTGELFF
TRBJ1-3,TRBV6-5,few,-,13,TGTGCCAGCAGCCGCGGCTCCCGGCGCACCATATATTTT,CASSRGSRRTIYF
TRBJ2-5,TRBV12-3/TRBV12-4,-,-,12,TGTGCCAGCAGTCCCCTAGTGGAGACCCAGTACTTC,CASSPLVETQYF
TRBJ2-3,TRBV4-3,-,-,15,TGCGCCAGCAGCCAGCGGGACAAGGTGGGCGATACGCAGTATTTT,CASSQRDKVGDTQYF
TRBJ1-6,TRBV7-9,few,TRBD1,14,TGTGCCAGCAGCGAGAGGGACAGCCTCTTGGTACTCCACTTT,CASSERDSLLVLHF
TRBJ2-1,TRBV27,few,-,16,TGTGCCAGCAGGCCCGGGGGCGGGAACACCTACAATGAGCAGTTCTTC,CASRPGGGNTYNEQFF
TRBJ1-1,TRBV5-1,few,-,16,TGCGCCAGCAGCTTGGAGGGCAGGCCGGGGAACACTGAAGCTTTCTTT,CASSLEGRPGNTEAFF
TRBJ1-2,TRBV25-1,few,-,15,TGTGCCAGCAGTGAATCGGGGGGCGCGGTCTCTGGCTACACCTTC,CASSESGGAVSGYTF
TRBJ2-3,TRBV29-1,-,-,13,TGCAGCGTTGAATGGCAAGGGGTAGATACGCAGTATTTT,CSVEWQGVDTQYF
TRBJ2-1,TRBV7-9,few,-,14,TGTGCCAGCAGCCTCCGGACTCCCCTGGATGAGCAGTTCTTC,CASSLRTPLDEQFF
TRBJ1-2,TRBV7-2,few,-,13,TGTGCCAGCAGCATGCGGGGGTACTATGGCTACACCTTC,CASSMRGYYGYTF
TRBJ2-5,TRBV5-6,-,TRBD1,13,TGTGCCAGCAGCTTCAGGGGGCTCGAGACCCAGTACTTC,CASSFRGLETQYF
TRBJ1-1,TRBV7-9,many,-,11,TGTGCCAGCAGCTTAGTCACTGAAGCTTTCTTT,CASSLVTEAFF
TRBJ1-6,TRBV6-5,few,TRBD1,16,TGTGCCAGCAGTTACTCGCTACAGGGGGGTAATTCACCCCTCCACTTT,CASSYSLQGGNSPLHF
TRBJ2-1,TRBV20-1,many,-,16,TGCAGTGCGAACCACCCCTACGGGGGCTCCTACAATGAGCAGTTCTTC,CSANHPYGGSYNEQFF